A selection of T cell receptor beta chains follows, all from one sample in a study of TIL therapy for anti-PD-1-resistant metastatic lung cancer. TCRdb keeps only in-frame clones here, not all; method: immunoSEQ multiplex PCR. Among tens of thousands of clones listed, approximately 57% were seen once. The input for sequencing was tumor tissue, taken at baseline. The origin of the receptors is a woman between 25 and 80 years old with non-small cell lung cancer. Both conserved end residues are part of each CDR3. D genes are given only for firm matches. Some rows have no size entry. The others give once, few or many, or a class for an expanded clone.

NA,TRBV6-1,TRBJ1-5,NA,TGTGCCAGCAGTGAAGTCGGCAGGGGTCTGAGCAATCAGCCCCAGCATTTT,CASSEVGRGLSNQPQHF
TRBD1,TRBV6-5,TRBJ2-7,NA,TGTGCCACTAGGGACAGGTACTCCTACGAGCAGTACTTC,CATRDRYSYEQYF
NA,TRBV5-6,TRBJ2-7,few,TGTGCCAGCAGCTGGGGTCGAGTCTACGAGCAGTACTTC,CASSWGRVYEQYF
NA,TRBV11-2,TRBJ2-1,NA,TGTGCCAGCAGCCTTACATCCACCCTAAGCTCCTACAATGAGCAGTTCTTC,CASSLTSTLSSYNEQFF
TRBD1,TRBV6-5,TRBJ1-2,NA,TGTGCCAGCAGTTCTTTGGGACAGACTCCCTATGGCTACACCTTC,CASSSLGQTPYGYTF
TRBD2,TRBV15,TRBJ2-1,NA,TGTGCCACCAGCCGAGCGGGAAATGAGCAGTTCTTC,CATSRAGNEQFF
NA,TRBV6-5,TRBJ1-2,NA,TGTGCCAGCAGATCTACTAGGATGGGCTATGGCTACACCTTC,CASRSTRMGYGYTF
NA,TRBV7-2,TRBJ2-3,NA,TGTGCCAGCAGCTTAGCCGGGGGTTCGCAGTATTTT,CASSLAGGSQYF
NA,TRBV15,TRBJ2-7,NA,TGTGCCACCAGCAGAGATCGGGGCGGAGAGCAGTACTTC,CATSRDRGGEQYF
TRBD1,TRBV6-5,TRBJ1-2,NA,TGTGCCAGCAGGCAGGGGGGGGATGGCTACACCTTC,CASRQGGDGYTF
TRBD1,TRBV5-1,TRBJ2-3,NA,TGCGCCAGCAGCACGGGACAGGGGACAGATACGCAGTATTTT,CASSTGQGTDTQYF
NA,TRBV6-1,TRBJ2-5,NA,TGTGCCAGCAGTTTTGAACAAGAGACCCAGTACTTC,CASSFEQETQYF
NA,TRBV2,TRBJ2-4,NA,TGTGCCAGCAGGACTGGGGGGGGCTTGTCCAAAAACATTCAGTACTTC,CASRTGGGLSKNIQYF
NA,TRBV10-3,TRBJ2-7,few,TGTGCCATCAGTGTCGCCGGGAGTTACGAGCAGTACTTC,CAISVAGSYEQYF
NA,TRBV30,TRBJ1-3,NA,TGTGCCTGGAGTGGACAGGAGGAACGAAACACCATATATTTT,CAWSGQEERNTIYF
TRBD2,TRBV4-2,TRBJ2-5,few,TGTGCCAGCAGCCAAGAGGATAGCGGGGAGGAGACCCAGTACTTC,CASSQEDSGEETQYF
TRBD2,TRBV7-2,TRBJ2-3,few,TGTGCCAGCAGCCCCCGCGGGGGGGGCACAGATACGCAGTATTTT,CASSPRGGGTDTQYF
NA,TRBV6-1,TRBJ2-7,NA,TGTGCCAGCAAAACAGGGTTATCTTCCTACGAGCAGTACTTC,CASKTGLSSYEQYF
TRBD2,TRBV7-2,TRBJ2-7,NA,TGTGCCAGCAGCTTATCGACTAGCGGGAGGTTAGAGCAGTACTTC,CASSLSTSGRLEQYF
TRBD2,TRBV18,TRBJ2-1,few,TGTGCCAGCTCACCTCAAGCGGGAGTTGAGCAGTTCTTC,CASSPQAGVEQFF
NA,TRBV30,TRBJ2-7,NA,TGTGCCTGGAGTTTATCCTACGAGCAGTACTTC,CAWSLSYEQYF
NA,TRBV7-8,TRBJ1-1,once,TGTGCCAGCAGCTTACGGGGGAACACTGAAGCTTTCTTT,CASSLRGNTEAFF
TRBD1,TRBV29-1,TRBJ2-1,few,TGCAGCGTAGCCCGGACAGGCAACAATGAGCAGTTCTTC,CSVARTGNNEQFF
NA,TRBV19,TRBJ2-5,few,TGTGCCACCGTTGGCGGAGGGTACCAAGAGACCCAGTACTTC,CATVGGGYQETQYF
NA,TRBV11-2,TRBJ1-1,NA,TGTGCCAGCAGTATAAGGAGGAACACTGAAGCTTTCTTT,CASSIRRNTEAFF
NA,TRBV5-1,TRBJ2-7,medium-sized,TGCGCCAGCAGCCCGGGACGAGATTACGAGCAGTACTTC,CASSPGRDYEQYF
NA,TRBV6-1,TRBJ1-2,NA,TGTGCCAGCAGTGAACGTGGGAATGGCTACACCTTC,CASSERGNGYTF
NA,TRBV25-1,TRBJ2-6,NA,TGTGCCACCGTGAGGGGGGCCAACGTCCTGACTTTC,CATVRGANVLTF
NA,TRBV10-3,TRBJ2-5,NA,TGTGCCATCAGTGAAATAGGCAACCAAGAGACCCAGTACTTC,CAISEIGNQETQYF
TRBD1,TRBV6-6,TRBJ2-7,NA,TGTGCCAGCAGTTCCACAGGGGGCTACGAGCAGTACTTC,CASSSTGGYEQYF
NA,TRBV30,TRBJ2-2,few,TGTGCCTGGAGTGACGTGTTTGAGCTGTTTTTT,CAWSDVFELFF
TRBD1,TRBV11-2,TRBJ1-1,NA,TGTGCCAGCAGCCAGGACAGGGGGGGTACTGAAGCTTTCTTT,CASSQDRGGTEAFF
NA,TRBV19,TRBJ1-5,NA,TGTGCCAGTAGTATGGGAGGGTCGGCTCAGCCCCAGCATTTT,CASSMGGSAQPQHF
NA,TRBV6-1,TRBJ1-4,NA,TGTGCCAGCAGTGCATTTGCAACTAATGAAAAACTGTTTTTT,CASSAFATNEKLFF
NA,TRBV19,TRBJ1-5,NA,TGTGCCAGTAGTATTGAGGCCCCCAATCAGCCCCAGCATTTT,CASSIEAPNQPQHF
TRBD2,TRBV5-1,TRBJ2-3,NA,TGCGCCAGCAGCCCCGGACTAGGAAACACAGATACGCAGTATTTT,CASSPGLGNTDTQYF
NA,TRBV5-1,TRBJ2-1,NA,TGCGCCAGCAGCTTGGTGGTACAGTCGGCCAATGAGCAGTTCTTC,CASSLVVQSANEQFF
NA,TRBV27,TRBJ1-5,once,TGTGCCAGCAGTTTACGTGTAGCCCGTGCAGGGAGCGCCGGCAATCAGCCCCAGCATTTT,CASSLRVARAGSAGNQPQHF
TRBD1,TRBV10-3,TRBJ2-7,NA,TGTGCCAGCAGGGGGACAGGAGGGGTCTACGAGCAGTACTTC,CASRGTGGVYEQYF
NA,TRBV6-5,TRBJ1-5,NA,TGTGCCAGCAGTCTCTCGGGGCTGAGACAGCCCCAGCATTTT,CASSLSGLRQPQHF
TRBD1,TRBV4-1,TRBJ2-6,NA,TGCGCCAGCAGCCTTGGCGGCAGGGGGCGGACTGGGGCCAACGTCCTGACTTTC,CASSLGGRGRTGANVLTF
TRBD2,TRBV27,TRBJ2-5,NA,TGTGCCAGCAGTGATAGCGGGAGGGGCGGGACCCAGTACTTC,CASSDSGRGGTQYF
NA,TRBV18,TRBJ2-2,few,TGTGCCAGCTTGGCGGGGCTGAACACCGGGGAGCTGTTTTTT,CASLAGLNTGELFF
TRBD2,TRBV29-1,TRBJ2-5,NA,TGCAGCGTCAGGGGACTAGCGGGAGGATTTAACCAAGAGACCCAGTACTTC,CSVRGLAGGFNQETQYF
NA,TRBV5-6,TRBJ2-7,NA,TGTGCCAGCAGCTCGACCGGACAGCCCTACGAGCAGTACTTC,CASSSTGQPYEQYF
NA,TRBV10-1,TRBJ1-1,NA,TGCGCCAGCAGTGAGTTTCTTAGCACTGAAGCTTTCTTT,CASSEFLSTEAFF
NA,TRBV11-3,TRBJ1-1,NA,TGTGCCAGCAGCACCTTGGGGGGAGGTGAAGCTTTCTTT,CASSTLGGGEAFF
NA,TRBV5-4,TRBJ1-4,NA,TGTGCCAGCAGCTTGGCATCACAGGGAACTAATGAAAAACTGTTTTTT,CASSLASQGTNEKLFF
NA,TRBV27,TRBJ1-4,NA,TGTGCCAGCAGTTTCTTGGAAAATGAAAAACTGTTTTTT,CASSFLENEKLFF
NA,TRBV6-5,TRBJ2-7,NA,TGTGCCAGCAGTCTACAGGGACCGGCCTACGAGCAGTACTTC,CASSLQGPAYEQYF
TRBD1,TRBV18,TRBJ2-7,once,TGTGCCAGCTCACAAACAGGGGGCGAGGGGGGCGAGCAGTACTTC,CASSQTGGEGGEQYF
NA,TRBV4-1,TRBJ2-2,few,TGCGCCAGCAGCCAAGATTTAGACAGGACCTTCGGCACCGGGGAGCTGTTTTTT,CASSQDLDRTFGTGELFF
NA,TRBV5-1,TRBJ2-7,few,TGCGCCAGCAGCTTGCTTTCAGGCCCGTACGAGCAGTACTTC,CASSLLSGPYEQYF
NA,TRBV9,TRBJ1-2,NA,TGTGCCAGCAGCTTGGACGGCTCTAACTATGGCTACACCTTC,CASSLDGSNYGYTF
NA,TRBV6-4,TRBJ1-1,NA,TGTGCCAGCAGTCTTAGTGGAGGCACTGAAGCTTTCTTT,CASSLSGGTEAFF
NA,TRBV30,TRBJ1-2,NA,TGTGCCTGGAGTATCGGCTCCAACTATGGCTACACCTTC,CAWSIGSNYGYTF
TRBD2,TRBV4-2,TRBJ2-5,NA,TGTGCCAGCAGCCCCTCGGGTGGCGTTGCGGGAGTGAGAGAGACCCAGTACTTC,CASSPSGGVAGVRETQYF